Listed here are 17 T cell receptor beta chains from one sample, sequenced in a study of blood T cell repertoires in COVID-19 (dated by TCRdb to 2020 to 2022). The library was built by means of the immunoSEQ multiplex PCR assay. TCRdb stores this immuneACCESS table with in-frame sequences only. Part of the clones is absent; in the studies checked, under half of the shortfall reflects unresolved V genes, and no reason is known for the rest. The sample table records around 310,000 clones; around 89% of these occur just once. Of the sample, around 0.97% falls within the top ten clones. Material: peripheral blood. The receptor source for this set is a woman in her forties with COVID-19, enrolled during active disease.

The chain recombines TRBV12-3 or TRBV12-4 with TRBJ2-5; no clear D gene. The CDR3 is 12 amino acids. V was pared by 8 bases and J by 7 bases, with 14 bases between. The DNA for the CDR3 is TGTGCCAGCGGAGTTGGCGGATGGACCCAGTACTTC. It encodes CASGVGGWTQYF.

This clone appeared once. The chain joins TRBV7-2 to TRBJ1-1; D not resolved. V gave up 5 bases and J gave up 10 bases, with 17 bases separating them. Germline V gene data show CDR1 as SGHTA and CDR2 as FQGNSA. CDR3 length: 13 residues. The CDR3 here is CASSPPGSARAFF. The CDR3 DNA is TGTGCCAGCAGCCCCCCCGGGAGCGCCCGAGCTTTCTTT.

V and J are TRBV4-3 and TRBJ1-1, with a weak D call TRBD1 (5 bases). This CDR3 spans 14 amino acids. Germline V gene sequence: CDR1 LGHNA, CDR2 YSLEER. Trimming removed 3 bases at V and 4 bases at J, with 12 bases between. The CDR3 bases are TGCGCCAGCAGCCAGGGCCCTAGGGGCACTGAAGCTTTCTTT. This codes for CASSQGPRGTEAFF.

Only a few counts were recorded for this clone. The CDR3 region has the DNA TGTGCCAGCAGCCGCCAGGTGTCTAACTATGGCTACACCTTC. Its protein is CASSRQVSNYGYTF. The V call is TRBV7-9, the J call TRBJ1-2, with D uncertain. Trimming cost V 5 bases and J 0 bases, with 10 bases left between them. Germline assignment: CDR1 SEHNR and CDR2 FQNEAQ (reference sequence). The length of the CDR3 is 14 residues.

The chain carries TRBV9 and TRBJ2-5; 7 bases agree with TRBD2. Per the germline V gene, CDR1 is SGDLS and CDR2 is YYNGEE. The CDR3 runs 14 residues. The V gene end was trimmed by 3 bases and the J gene end by 4 bases; junction bases not matched to a gene: 6. CDR3 region: CASSALPGGETQYF. As DNA, the CDR3 is TGTGCCAGCAGCGCCCTTCCGGGAGGAGAGACCCAGTACTTC.

V is TRBV12-5 and J is TRBJ2-1; 7 bases are a match to TRBD2. V lost 5 bases, J lost 0 bases, and 13 bases stayed unmatched. Germline assignment: CDR1 LGHNT and CDR2 FRNRAP. The CDR3 length is 18 residues. This CDR3 is CASGPGGLGGSSYNEQFF. In DNA, the CDR3 is TGTGCTAGTGGTCCCGGGGGGTTAGGCGGTAGCTCCTACAATGAGCAGTTCTTC.

This chain connects TRBV6-5 to TRBJ2-5; D remains unclear. Germline values: CDR1 MNHEY, CDR2 SVGAGI. V was trimmed by 0 bases and J by 2 bases, leaving 7 bases between them. The CDR3 is 14 residues long. In DNA, the CDR3 is TGTGCCAGCAGTTACTCTTCCCAGCAAGAGACCCAGTACTTC. Amino acid sequence: CASSYSSQQETQYF.

The rearrangement joins TRBV19 to TRBJ2-2; weak D call: TRBD2 (7 bases). V lost 3 bases and J 0 bases, leaving 11 bases between the germline ends. This CDR3 comprises 16 residues. Germline CDR1 is LNHDA and CDR2 is SQIVND (reference sequence). CDR3 loop: CASSIQGGANTGELFF. Written as DNA, the CDR3 is TGTGCCAGTAGTATTCAAGGGGGGGCGAACACCGGGGAGCTGTTTTTT.

This clone was recorded many times. V usage is TRBV29-1 and J usage is TRBJ2-5; 8 bases map to TRBD2. Germline V gene sequence: CDR1 SQVTM, CDR2 ANQGSEA. The CDR3 runs to 14 residues. V gave up 6 bases and J gave up 3 bases; unmatched junction bases: 9. The chain's CDR3 is CSVESAGVEETQYF. The CDR3 nucleotides are TGCAGCGTCGAGTCAGCGGGAGTGGAAGAGACCCAGTACTTC.

V usage is TRBV5-8 and J usage is TRBJ1-1; no firm D call. The CDR3 has 14 amino acids. The germline CDR1 and CDR2 sequences are SGHTS and YDEGEE. Trimming pared 6 bases from V and 0 bases from J, leaving 12 bases between. CDR3 protein: CASNRPLLNTEAFF. In DNA form, the CDR3 reads TGTGCCAGCAACAGACCCTTATTGAACACTGAAGCTTTCTTT.

The chain uses TRBV18 and TRBJ1-2, with TRBD1 matching over 7 bases. The CDR3 is 17 amino acids. V trimming: 6 bases; J trimming: 1 base; junction bases outside the gene matches: 14. Germline CDR1 KGHSH, CDR2 LQKENI. The CDR3 region is CASSHGTAIGINYGYTF. CDR3 coding DNA: TGTGCCAGCTCGCACGGGACAGCCATTGGGATTAACTATGGCTACACCTTC. Full variable domain (rest looked up from reference TRBV18 and TRBJ1-2): NAGVMQNPRHLVRRRGQEARLRCSPMKGHSHVYWYRQLPEEGLKFMVYLQKENIIDESGMPKERFSAEFPKEGPSILRIQQVVRGDSAAYFCASSHGTAIGINYGYTFGSGTRLTVV.

This rearrangement joins TRBV28 to TRBJ2-7; possible D gene TRBD1, 5 bases. V lost 5 bases and J 3 bases, leaving 20 bases between the germline ends. Germline CDR1 reads MDHEN; CDR2 reads SYDVKM. This CDR3 comprises 16 residues. CDR3 DNA sequence: TGTGCCAGCAGTCCCGCCCCAGGGCACGATCGCTACGAGCAGTACTTC. It encodes CASSPAPGHDRYEQYF. The full variable domain, in which reference TRBV28 and TRBJ2-7 provide the parts outside the CDR3, is DVKVTQSSRYLVKRTGEKVFLECVQDMDHENMFWYRQDPGLGLRLIYFSYDVKMKEKGDIPEGYSVSREKKERFSLILESASTNQTSMYLCASSPAPGHDRYEQYFGPGTRLTVT.

The genes are TRBV6-5 and TRBJ2-1, with TRBD2 as a possible D gene (6 bases). CDR1 is MNHEY, CDR2 SVGAGI, per germline. The CDR3 totals 15 residues. Trimming shortened V by 9 bases and J by 4 bases, and 19 bases separated the two germline ends. CDR3 nucleotides: TGTGCCAGTAAGACGGGACTCGCACCGTACAATGAGCAGTTCTTC. Its translation is CASKTGLAPYNEQFF.

The J gene is TRBJ1-3, the V gene TRBV29-1; D gene uncertain. CDR1 is SQVTM, CDR2 ANQGSEA, per germline. Trimming took 6 bases from V and 4 from J, leaving 7 bases between them. The CDR3 spans 11 residues. CDR3 DNA sequence: TGCAGCGTAACCGGGGGAAACACCATATATTTT. Amino acid sequence: CSVTGGNTIYF.

The genes are TRBV27 and TRBJ1-1; D unresolved. This CDR3 has 17 amino acids. Trimming pared 0 bases from V and 1 base from J, leaving 15 bases between. In germline, CDR1 is MNHEY, CDR2 SMNVEV (reference sequence). The chain's CDR3 is CASSLSARRFTNTEAFF. CDR3 bases: TGTGCCAGCAGTTTATCGGCTCGGAGATTCACGAACACTGAAGCTTTCTTT.

The genes are TRBV18 and TRBJ2-7, with a weak D call TRBD1 (5 bases). This CDR3 spans 14 amino acids. Trimming removed 3 bases at V and 3 bases at J, with 12 bases between. Germline V gene data show CDR1 as KGHSH and CDR2 as LQKENI. The CDR3 DNA sequence: TGTGCCAGCTCACCGGCAGGGCGCCACTACGAGCAGTACTTC. This encodes CASSPAGRHYEQYF.

V and J are TRBV30 and TRBJ1-6; 9 bases line up with TRBD1. J was trimmed by 10 bases and V by 5 bases; bases with no gene match: 6. The germline V gene encodes CDR1 GTSNPN and CDR2 SVGIG (reference sequence). The CDR3 contains 13 residues. CDR3: CAWWTGASSPLHF. The CDR3 region has the DNA TGTGCCTGGTGGACAGGGGCGTCCTCACCCCTCCACTTT.